This T cell receptor beta chain stems from a study of blood T cell repertoires in COVID-19. For the study at large: T cells, B-cell-depleted T cells, or PBMCs provided the cDNA or gDNA that served as material.

The authors' processing: Reference gene primer amplification gave estimated nucleated cell counts. Repertoires were generated with immunoSEQ multiplex PCR, while TCRdb's copy carries only in-frame clones and drops some. The D gene and trimming were derived from the DNA, and the V and J assignments and clone size from that table. The sample shows fewer than 400,000 clones, 75% to 90% of them seen only once. Study members were between about 18 and 89 years old and lived in some 26 US regions. The CDR3 extends over 16 amino acids. Germline CDR1 is GTSNPN and CDR2 is SVGIG (reference sequence). The V end was cut by 0 bases, the J end by 2 bases, with 16 bases between.

Material: PBMCs or T cells enriched from blood (not recorded which). The genes are TRBV30 and TRBJ1-2, with D perhaps matching TRBD1 (6 bases). The source of this sequence is a man aged 30 to 39 who had recovered from COVID-19. The CDR3 nucleotides read TGTGCCTGGAGTGTAACAGGGACAATCGGGAACTATGGCTACACCTTC. Translated: CAWSVTGTIGNYGYTF.